This T cell receptor (beta chain) comes out of a study of a mutant IDH1 vaccine in newly diagnosed glioma. Time point reported: baseline, week 1 (first vaccination visit). Sample treatment: pre-vaccination baseline after standard-of-care therapy. Each of the donors came in with new WHO grade 3 or 4 astrocytomas that were IDH1-mutant and ATRX-lost. Here immunoSEQ multiplex PCR was the method, and the copy in TCRdb shows in-frame clones only, minus some. Of 95,000 to 100,000 clones in the sample, 80% to 90% are singletons; the top ten hold approximately 0.57%. This CDR3 comprises 15 residues. V gave up 3 bases and J gave up 4 bases, with 16 bases separating them. Germline lookup yields CDR1 LNHDA and CDR2 SQIVND (reference sequence).

This specimen was PBMCs, taken from a glioma patient treated with radiotherapy, temozolomide or both. This chain joins TRBV19 and TRBJ2-7, with TRBD2 as a possible D gene (6 bases). This receptor was taken from a woman between 45 and 65 years old with glioma. This CDR3 is CASSIGGRPDYEQYF. CDR3 nucleotides: TGTGCCAGTAGTATCGGAGGGAGGCCAGATTACGAGCAGTACTTC.